The 28 T cell receptor beta chains below were found in one sample sequenced in a study of cytomegalovirus exposure and HLA in healthy donors. PCR involved 60 Vbeta and 13 Jbeta primers. Some clones are missing from TCRdb's copy, which holds only in-frame ones; the method was immunoSEQ multiplex PCR. The table records about 120,000 clones, around 79% of them present only once. The sequenced sample was PBMCs. The source is a woman aged 25-40 years in good health and CMV-seropositive.

J is TRBJ2-3 and V is TRBV7-3, with 8 bases matching TRBD2. Germline V gene lookup returns CDR1 SGHTA and CDR2 FQGTGA. J was trimmed by 3 bases and V by 2 bases; bases with no gene match: 7. The length of the CDR3 is 16 residues. The CDR3 coding sequence is TGTGCCAGCAGCTTAGCGACGGGGGGGTTAACAGATACGCAGTATTTT. This sequence encodes CASSLATGGLTDTQYF.

This clone was detected only a few times. The rearrangement uses TRBV27 and TRBJ2-2; D uncertain. This CDR3 spans 12 amino acids. Trimming took off 5 bases at V and 1 base at J, with 2 bases between the two ends. Germline loops: CDR1 MNHEY, CDR2 SMNVEV (reference sequence). CDR3 bases: TGTGCCAGCAGTCAGAACACCGGGGAGCTGTTTTTT. Translation gives CASSQNTGELFF.

The V gene is TRBV27, the J gene TRBJ2-5, with TRBD1 identical over 9 bases. CDR1 and CDR2 from the germline V gene are MNHEY and SMNVEV (reference sequence). The CDR3 covers 14 residues. Trimming removed 0 bases from V and 6 bases from J; junction bases left unmatched: 2. Here the CDR3 DNA reads TGTGCCAGCAGTTTATCGGGACAGGGCCAGACCCAGTACTTC. Residues: CASSLSGQGQTQYF.

V usage is TRBV2 and J usage is TRBJ1-4, with 10 nucleotides matching TRBD1. After removal of 8 bases from V and 8 bases from J, the junction contained 8 bases not matched to a gene. CDR3 length: 14 amino acids. Per germline, CDR1 SNHLY and CDR2 FYNNEI. Here the CDR3 reads CASLFGTGVEKLFF. The CDR3 DNA reads as TGTGCCAGCCTTTTCGGGACAGGGGTCGAAAAACTGTTTTTT. Based on the CDR3 plus reference TRBV2 and TRBJ1-4, the full variable domain is EPEVTQTPSHQVTQMGQEVILRCVPISNHLYFYWYRQILGQKVEFLVSFYNNEISEKSEIFDDQFSVERPDGSNFTLKIRSTKLEDSAMYFCASLFGTGVEKLFFGSGTQLSVL.

V is TRBV6-1 and J is TRBJ2-3; 8 positions match TRBD2. CDR1 MNHNS and CDR2 SASEGT come from the germline V gene. The CDR3 length is 13 residues. V gave up 8 bases and J gave up 5 bases; unmatched junction bases: 6. The CDR3 is CASRGGLGDTQYF. The CDR3 DNA sequence: TGTGCCAGCCGGGGGGGTCTAGGAGATACGCAGTATTTT.

J is TRBJ2-4 and V is TRBV5-4; 7 nucleotides agree with TRBD2. V lost 0 bases, J lost 3 bases, and 6 bases stayed unmatched. This CDR3 is built from 16 residues. Germline V gene lookup returns CDR1 SGHNT and CDR2 YYREEE (reference sequence). CDR3 loop: CASSLGGASGKNIQYF. The DNA for the CDR3 is TGTGCCAGCAGCTTGGGTGGGGCTAGCGGCAAAAACATTCAGTACTTC.

The CDR3 DNA follows: TGCGCCAGCAGCCAAGATCTAGCGGGGGGGCACTACAATGAGCAGTTCTTC. It codes for CASSQDLAGGHYNEQFF. The chain joins TRBV4-1 to TRBJ2-1, with 12 bases lining up with TRBD2. Germline assignment: CDR1 MGHRA and CDR2 YSYEKL. The CDR3 totals 17 residues. The trim removed 0 bases at V and 3 bases at J, leaving 3 bases unmatched.

The chain links TRBV5-5 to TRBJ1-2, with a tentative D call TRBD1 (5 bases). The germline CDR1 and CDR2 sequences are SGHKS and YYEKEE (reference sequence). V lost 4 bases to trimming and J lost 4 bases, with 29 bases between them. The CDR3 covers 19 residues. CDR3 loop: CASSARGGTASNYPYGYTF. The CDR3 nucleotides read TGTGCCAGCAGCGCCAGAGGCGGGACGGCCTCCAACTATCCCTATGGCTACACCTTC. The variable domain in full, with the rest retrieved from reference TRBV5-5 and TRBJ1-2, is DAGVTQSPTHLIKTRGQQVTLRCSPISGHKSVSWYQQVLGQGPQFIFQYYEKEERGRGNFPDRFSARQFPNYSSELNVNALLLGDSALYLCASSARGGTASNYPYGYTFGSGTRLTVV.

This sequence joins TRBV30 and TRBJ2-1; TRBD1 aligns across 8 bases. The CDR3 runs 13 residues. CDR1 and CDR2 from the germline V gene are GTSNPN and SVGIG (reference sequence). Unmatched junction bases numbered 8, after V lost 3 bases and J lost 10 bases. The DNA of the CDR3 is TGTGCCTGGAGGGGGACAGGAGCGGTCGAGCAGTTCTTC. It yields the protein CAWRGTGAVEQFF.

V usage is TRBV30 and J usage is TRBJ2-5; TRBD2 might be the D (7 bases). The CDR3 is 17 residues long. Trimming stripped 5 bases from V and 1 base from J, with 23 bases between. Germline V lookup: CDR1 GTSNPN, CDR2 SVGIG (reference sequence). The CDR3 sequence: CAWVASGKGGIQETQYF. The DNA of the CDR3 is TGTGCCTGGGTAGCCTCGGGGAAGGGGGGGATCCAAGAGACCCAGTACTTC.

This chain connects TRBV4-1 to TRBJ1-2, with D maybe TRBD1 (5 bases). Germline CDR1 reads MGHRA; CDR2 reads YSYEKL. This CDR3 is 15 amino acids long. Trimming took 2 bases from V and 4 from J, leaving 14 bases between them. CDR3 DNA sequence: TGCGCCAGCAGCCAAAGATGGGGGGTTACCTATGGCTACACCTTC. Protein sequence: CASSQRWGVTYGYTF.

This clone has more than one count but fewer than ten. V and J are TRBV6-1 and TRBJ1-6; D remains ambiguous. Germline loops: CDR1 MNHNS, CDR2 SASEGT. V gave up 0 bases and J gave up 0 bases, with 6 bases separating them. This CDR3 is 16 amino acids long. CDR3 DNA sequence: TGTGCCAGCAGTGAAGCATTTAGCTCCTATAATTCACCCCTCCACTTT. It yields the protein CASSEAFSSYNSPLHF.

The chain combines TRBV5-1 with TRBJ2-5, with TRBD2 matching 13 bases. The CDR3 loop spans 15 amino acids. The germline gives CDR1 SGHRS, CDR2 YFSETQ. The J segment lost 5 bases and the V segment lost 4 bases, leaving 5 bases of the junction unmatched. The CDR3, as DNA: TGCGCCAGCAGCCTGGGGACTAGCGGGGTTGAGACCCAGTACTTC. Amino acid sequence: CASSLGTSGVETQYF.

J is TRBJ2-3 and V is TRBV7-6; TRBD2 agrees at 7 bases. The CDR3 sequence is 15 residues long. CDR1 SGHVS and CDR2 FNYEAQ come from the germline V gene. Trimming removed 0 bases from V and 6 bases from J; junction bases left unmatched: 6. CDR3 residues: CASSLAGGGSDTQYF. Here the CDR3 DNA reads TGTGCCAGCAGCTTAGCGGGGGGGGGTAGCGATACGCAGTATTTT.

The DNA for the CDR3 is TGTGCCTGGACATCGGGGGGAGTGAATACGCAGTATTTT. It encodes CAWTSGGVNTQYF. The gene calls are TRBV30 and TRBJ2-3, with 7 bases aligning to TRBD2. This CDR3 region has 13 residues. Per the germline V gene, CDR1 is GTSNPN and CDR2 is SVGIG (reference sequence). V trimming: 4 bases; J trimming: 7 bases; junction bases outside the gene matches: 8.

The chain employs TRBV27 and TRBJ1-2; D is unresolved. V dropped 6 bases and J dropped 6 bases, with 20 bases sitting between them. Per the germline V gene, CDR1 is MNHEY and CDR2 is SMNVEV (reference sequence). The CDR3 is 15 residues long. The CDR3 sequence is CASRPEMVAAHGYTF. The DNA of the CDR3 is TGTGCCAGCAGACCCGAGATGGTCGCGGCCCATGGCTACACCTTC.

This chain connects TRBV5-1 to TRBJ1-2; 9 bases align to TRBD1. The CDR3 length is 13 residues. CDR1 and CDR2 (germline): SGHRS, YFSETQ. V trimming: 3 bases; J trimming: 5 bases; junction bases outside the gene matches: 2. This chain's CDR3 is CASSWTGAYGYTF. The CDR3 bases are TGCGCCAGCAGCTGGACAGGGGCGTATGGCTACACCTTC.

This clone was found a few times. The rearrangement links TRBV4-1 to TRBJ2-1, with 8 bases matching TRBD1. J gave up 7 bases and V 4 bases, and 9 bases lay outside the gene matches. The CDR3 runs to 15 residues. Germline V gives CDR1 MGHRA, CDR2 YSYEKL. CDR3 DNA: TGCGCCAGCAGCCCAGGACAGGGTGTTCGAAATGAGCAGTTCTTC. This codes for CASSPGQGVRNEQFF.

This clone was detected only a few times. The chain employs TRBV7-3 and TRBJ2-1, with TRBD2 matching 10 bases. CDR3 size: 15 residues. CDR1 is SGHTA, CDR2 FQGTGA, per germline. The ends lost 1 base at V and 9 bases at J; junction bases unmatched: 6. CDR3 sequence (DNA): TGTGCCAGCAGCTTAAGGGTAGCGGGGGGTAGTGAGCAGTTCTTC. It translates to CASSLRVAGGSEQFF.

The rearrangement uses TRBV19 and TRBJ1-5, with D unclear. V shed 6 bases and J shed 0 bases, with 12 bases lying between them. Germline CDR1 and CDR2: LNHDA and SQIVND (reference sequence). The CDR3 runs to 15 residues. The chain's CDR3 is CASRWSLSSNQPQHF. The CDR3 DNA reads TGTGCCAGTAGATGGAGTCTTTCTAGCAATCAGCCCCAGCATTTT.

In nucleotides, the CDR3 is TGTGCCAGCAGCCGGACCGGGACTTACACAGATACGCAGTATTTT. Encoded protein: CASSRTGTYTDTQYF. V gene TRBV5-4 combines with J gene TRBJ2-3; maybe TRBD2 (6 bases). The germline V gene has CDR1 SGHNT and CDR2 YYREEE (reference sequence). The CDR3 totals 15 residues. Trimming stripped 4 bases from V and 2 bases from J, with 14 bases between.

The chain recombines TRBV7-9 with TRBJ2-2; the match to TRBD1 covers 9 bases. This CDR3 has 15 residues. The germline V gene encodes CDR1 SEHNR and CDR2 FQNEAQ (reference sequence). Trimming removed 6 bases from V and 4 bases from J; junction bases left unmatched: 6. The CDR3 is CASRPGQGGTGELFF. CDR3 nucleotides: TGTGCCAGCAGACCGGGACAGGGCGGCACCGGGGAGCTGTTTTTT. The full variable domain, completed using reference TRBV7-9 and TRBJ2-2, is DTGVSQNPRHKITKRGQNVTFRCDPISEHNRLYWYRQTLGQGPEFLTYFQNEAQLEKSRLLSDRFSAERPKGSFSTLEIQRTEQGDSAMYLCASRPGQGGTGELFFGEGSRLTVL.

Worth noting for this clone: Distinct nucleotide sequences in the sample also encode this CDR3. The V and J genes are TRBV10-1 and TRBJ2-3; TRBD2 is a possible D gene (6 bases). The germline V gene has CDR1 WNHNN and CDR2 SYGVQD (reference sequence). The CDR3 loop spans 14 amino acids. Trimming removed 6 bases at V and 3 bases at J, with 13 bases between. CDR3 in DNA: TGCGCCAGCAGAGTAAGGGCGGGGACAGATACGCAGTATTTT. Protein product: CASRVRAGTDTQYF.

The chain has TRBV28 and TRBJ2-3; TRBD2 is a possible D gene (7 bases). Trimming pared 5 bases from V and 4 bases from J, leaving 19 bases between. This CDR3 comprises 16 residues. The V gene's germline CDR1 is MDHEN and CDR2 SYDVKM. The CDR3 nucleotides are TGTGCCAGCAGTACCCCGAGGGGGGGAGTCTCAGATACGCAGTATTTT. Translation: CASSTPRGGVSDTQYF. The full variable domain, rest sourced from reference TRBV28 and TRBJ2-3, is DVKVTQSSRYLVKRTGEKVFLECVQDMDHENMFWYRQDPGLGLRLIYFSYDVKMKEKGDIPEGYSVSREKKERFSLILESASTNQTSMYLCASSTPRGGVSDTQYFGPGTRLTVL.

V usage is TRBV6-1 and J usage is TRBJ1-1; 9 bases map to TRBD1. Germline-derived CDR1 and CDR2 are MNHNS and SASEGT. The length of the CDR3 is 12 residues. V shed 6 bases and J 10 bases; nucleotides not matched to a gene: 6. The CDR3 nucleotides are TGTGCCAGCAGGAACAGGGGGCTGGGAGCTTTCTTT. Protein sequence: CASRNRGLGAFF.

This chain connects TRBV18 to TRBJ1-5; tentative D call: TRBD1 (5 bases). V was cut by 6 bases and J by 2 bases, with 14 bases left in between. Germline V gives CDR1 KGHSH, CDR2 LQKENI. The CDR3 has 15 residues. This chain's CDR3 is CASSLQGRGNQPQHF. The CDR3 region has the DNA TGTGCCAGCTCGCTCCAGGGAAGGGGCAATCAGCCCCAGCATTTT.

CDR3 in DNA: TGTGCCAGCAGAGCTCACAGGGGGCAGGGGGAGCAGTACTTC. Residues: CASRAHRGQGEQYF. The J gene is TRBJ2-7, the V gene TRBV2, with 9 bases aligning to TRBD1. The CDR3 has 14 residues. V was clipped by 6 bases and J by 7 bases; unmatched bases: 10. The germline CDR1 and CDR2 sequences are SNHLY and FYNNEI.

This chain uses TRBV18 with TRBJ2-5, with 9 bases identical to TRBD2. This CDR3 is built from 14 residues. The V segment lost 3 bases and the J segment 5 bases; nucleotides outside the gene matches: 4. Germline assignment: CDR1 KGHSH and CDR2 LQKENI. CDR3 sequence reads: CASSPASGDETQYF. The CDR3 DNA reads as TGTGCCAGCTCACCGGCTAGCGGGGATGAGACCCAGTACTTC.